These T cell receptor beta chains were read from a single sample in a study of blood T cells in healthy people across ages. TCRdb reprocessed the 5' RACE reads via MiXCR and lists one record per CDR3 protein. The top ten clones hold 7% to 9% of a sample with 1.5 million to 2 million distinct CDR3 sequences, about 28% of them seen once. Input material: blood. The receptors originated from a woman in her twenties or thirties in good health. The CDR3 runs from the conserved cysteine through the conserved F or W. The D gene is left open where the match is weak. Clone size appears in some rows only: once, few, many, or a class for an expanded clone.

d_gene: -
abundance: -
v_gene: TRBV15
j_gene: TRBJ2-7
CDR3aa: CATSSPPLGRGRYEQYF
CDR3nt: TGTGCCACCAGCAGTCCACCTCTGGGCAGGGGGAGGTACGAGCAGTACTTC

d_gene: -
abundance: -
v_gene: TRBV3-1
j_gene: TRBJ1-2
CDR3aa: CASSPTGLGKGHTF
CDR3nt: TGTGCCAGCAGCCCCACAGGACTTGGAAAGGGCCACACCTTC

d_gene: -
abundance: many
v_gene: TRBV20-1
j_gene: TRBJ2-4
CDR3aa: CSALDRKLAKNIQYF
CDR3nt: TGCAGTGCTCTGGACAGAAAATTAGCCAAAAACATTCAGTACTTC

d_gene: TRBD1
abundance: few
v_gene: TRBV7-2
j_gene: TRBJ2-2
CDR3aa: CASSPTPRGRVGELFF
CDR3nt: TGTGCCAGCAGTCCCACGCCCAGGGGGCGTGTCGGGGAGCTGTTTTTT

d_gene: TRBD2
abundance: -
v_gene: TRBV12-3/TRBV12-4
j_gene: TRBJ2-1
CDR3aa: CASSLLAEGSDNEQFF
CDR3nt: TGTGCCAGCAGTTTACTAGCGGAAGGGAGCGACAATGAGCAGTTCTTC

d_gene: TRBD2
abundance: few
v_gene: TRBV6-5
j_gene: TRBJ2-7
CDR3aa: CASSYDRLAGRRYF
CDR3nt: TGTGCCAGCAGTTACGATCGGCTAGCGGGTCGCCGGTACTTC

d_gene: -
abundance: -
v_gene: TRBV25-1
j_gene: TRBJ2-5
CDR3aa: CASTRQSETQYF
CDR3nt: TGTGCCAGCACCCGACAGTCAGAGACCCAGTACTTC

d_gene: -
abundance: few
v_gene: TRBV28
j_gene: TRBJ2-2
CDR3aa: CASSSEPTGELFF
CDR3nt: TGTGCCAGCAGCTCGGAACCGACCGGGGAGCTGTTTTTT

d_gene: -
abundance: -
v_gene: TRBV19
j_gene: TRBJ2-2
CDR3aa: CASSKGRNTGELFF
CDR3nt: TGTGCCAGTAGTAAGGGGCGGAACACCGGTGAGCTGTTTTTT

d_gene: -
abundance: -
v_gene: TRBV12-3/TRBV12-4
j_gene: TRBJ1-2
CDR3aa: CASSLGSGLGGYTF
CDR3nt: TGTGCCAGCAGTTTAGGTTCCGGACTCGGTGGCTACACCTTC

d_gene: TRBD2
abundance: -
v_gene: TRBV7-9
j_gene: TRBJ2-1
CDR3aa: CASSLAGGVEQFF
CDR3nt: TGTGCCAGCAGCCTAGCGGGAGGCGTTGAGCAGTTCTTC

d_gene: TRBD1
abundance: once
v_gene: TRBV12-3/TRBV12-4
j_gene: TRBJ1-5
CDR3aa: CASRPDRDQPQHF
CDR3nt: TGTGCCAGCAGACCTGACAGGGATCAGCCCCAGCATTTT

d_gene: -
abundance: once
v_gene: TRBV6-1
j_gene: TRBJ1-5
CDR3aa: CASTGRDTGGQPQHF
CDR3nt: TGTGCCAGCACTGGACGGGACACGGGCGGACAGCCCCAGCATTTT

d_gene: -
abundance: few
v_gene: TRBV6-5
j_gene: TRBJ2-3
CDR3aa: CASRVGGAPSDTQYF
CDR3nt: TGTGCCAGCAGGGTAGGGGGGGCTCCGTCAGATACGCAGTATTTT

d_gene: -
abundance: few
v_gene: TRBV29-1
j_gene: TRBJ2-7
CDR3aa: CSVEAGQGSGEQYF
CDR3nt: TGCAGCGTTGAAGCTGGGCAGGGATCCGGCGAGCAGTACTTC

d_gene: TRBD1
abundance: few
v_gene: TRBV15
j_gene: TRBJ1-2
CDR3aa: CATRDRAFYGYTF
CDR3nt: TGTGCCACCAGGGACAGGGCCTTCTATGGCTACACCTTC

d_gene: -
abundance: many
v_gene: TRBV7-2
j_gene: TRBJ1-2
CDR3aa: CASSFKGDSNYGYTF
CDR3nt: TGTGCCAGCAGCTTTAAAGGGGACTCTAACTATGGCTACACCTTC

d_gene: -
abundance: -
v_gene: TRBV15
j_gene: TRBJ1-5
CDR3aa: CATSRGTNQPQHF
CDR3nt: TGTGCCACCAGCAGAGGGACCAATCAGCCCCAGCATTTT

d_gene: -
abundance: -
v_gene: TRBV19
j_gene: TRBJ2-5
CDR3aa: CASSTIKEEAQYF
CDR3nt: TGTGCCAGTAGTACCATTAAGGAAGAGGCCCAGTACTTC

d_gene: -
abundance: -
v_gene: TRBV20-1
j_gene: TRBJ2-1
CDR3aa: CSARVGSQRLNNEQFF
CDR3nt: TGCAGTGCTAGAGTCGGCAGCCAGCGACTTAACAATGAGCAGTTCTTC

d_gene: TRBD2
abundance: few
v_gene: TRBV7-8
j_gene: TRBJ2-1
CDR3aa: CASSRRGLAGAYNEQFF
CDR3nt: TGTGCCAGCAGCCGAAGGGGGCTAGCGGGAGCCTACAATGAGCAGTTCTTC

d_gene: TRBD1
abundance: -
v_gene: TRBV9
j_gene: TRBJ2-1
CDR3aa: CASSVALRDSQFF
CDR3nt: TGTGCCAGCAGCGTAGCATTGAGGGACAGCCAGTTCTTC

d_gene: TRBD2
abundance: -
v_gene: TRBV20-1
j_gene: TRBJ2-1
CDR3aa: CSAPLELAGGPHEQFF
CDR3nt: TGCAGTGCTCCCCTAGAGCTAGCGGGGGGGCCGCATGAGCAGTTCTTC

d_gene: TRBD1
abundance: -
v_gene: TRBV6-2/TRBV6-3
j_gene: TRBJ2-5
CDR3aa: CTSSEDRVSQETQYF
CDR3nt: TGTACCAGCAGCGAAGACAGGGTCTCCCAAGAGACCCAGTACTTC

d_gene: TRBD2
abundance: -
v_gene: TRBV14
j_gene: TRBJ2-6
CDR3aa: CASSRGGSVMAGANVLTF
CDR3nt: TGTGCCAGCAGCCGAGGCGGGAGCGTCATGGCTGGGGCCAACGTCCTGACTTTC

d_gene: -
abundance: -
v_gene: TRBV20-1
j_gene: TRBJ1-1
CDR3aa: CSARGILGVSTEAFF
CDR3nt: TGCAGTGCTAGGGGGATCTTGGGAGTTTCAACTGAAGCTTTCTTT

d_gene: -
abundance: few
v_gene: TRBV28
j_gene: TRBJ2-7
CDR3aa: CASSLRRHEQYF
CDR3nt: TGTGCCAGCAGTTTACGGAGGCACGAGCAGTACTTC

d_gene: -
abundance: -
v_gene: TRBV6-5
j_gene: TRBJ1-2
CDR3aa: CASSRRGSNYGYTF
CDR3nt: TGTGCCAGCAGTCGCAGGGGATCTAACTATGGCTACACCTTC

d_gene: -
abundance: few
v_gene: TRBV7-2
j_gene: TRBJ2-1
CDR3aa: CASSRPLSEQFF
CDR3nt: TGTGCCAGCAGCCGACCGCTTTCTGAGCAGTTCTTC

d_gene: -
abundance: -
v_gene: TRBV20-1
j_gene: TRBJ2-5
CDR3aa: CSARDDHRGETQYF
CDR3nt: TGCAGTGCTAGAGACGACCACCGTGGGGAGACCCAGTACTTC

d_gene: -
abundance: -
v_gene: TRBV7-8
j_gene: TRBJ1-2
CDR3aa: CASNLGPRDGYTF
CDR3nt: TGTGCCAGCAACCTCGGGCCGAGGGATGGCTACACCTTC

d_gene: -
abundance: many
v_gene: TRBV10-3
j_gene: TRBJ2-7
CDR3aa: CAISDGTATYEQYF
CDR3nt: TGTGCCATCAGTGATGGGACGGCGACCTACGAGCAGTACTTC

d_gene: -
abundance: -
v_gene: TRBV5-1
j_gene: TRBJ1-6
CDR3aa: CASSLGGYDSPLHF
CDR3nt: TGCGCCAGCAGCTTGGGGGGGTATGACTCACCCCTCCACTTT

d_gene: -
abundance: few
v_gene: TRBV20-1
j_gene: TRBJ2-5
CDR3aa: CSASDPQTGEETQYF
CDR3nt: TGCAGTGCTAGCGACCCTCAGACTGGGGAAGAGACCCAGTACTTC

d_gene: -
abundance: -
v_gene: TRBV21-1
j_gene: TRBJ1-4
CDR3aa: CASSKEWDRTNEKLFF
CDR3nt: TGTGCCAGCAGCAAAGAATGGGACAGAACGAATGAAAAACTGTTTTTT

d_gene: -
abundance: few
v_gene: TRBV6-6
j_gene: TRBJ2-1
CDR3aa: CASSYQFGSYNEQFF
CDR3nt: TGTGCCAGCAGTTATCAGTTTGGGTCCTACAATGAGCAGTTCTTC

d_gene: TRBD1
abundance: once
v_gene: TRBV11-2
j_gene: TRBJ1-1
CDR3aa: CASSYTGGPLSEAFF
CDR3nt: TGTGCCAGCAGTTACACAGGGGGCCCTTTGTCTGAAGCTTTCTTT

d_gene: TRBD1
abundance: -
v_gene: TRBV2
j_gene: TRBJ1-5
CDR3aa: CASTLGTGGGQPQHF
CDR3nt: TGTGCCAGCACCCTCGGGACAGGGGGCGGACAGCCCCAGCATTTT

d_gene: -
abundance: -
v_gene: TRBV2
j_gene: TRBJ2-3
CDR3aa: CASTREASDTDTQYF
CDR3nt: TGTGCCAGCACCCGCGAGGCTAGCGACACAGATACGCAGTATTTT

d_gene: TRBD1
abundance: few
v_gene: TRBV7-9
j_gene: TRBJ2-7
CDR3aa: CASSPLGTATTYEQYF
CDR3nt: TGTGCCAGCAGCCCTCTAGGGACAGCAACCACCTACGAGCAGTACTTC

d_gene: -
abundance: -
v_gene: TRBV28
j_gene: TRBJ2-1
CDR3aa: CASVGESHPYNEQFF
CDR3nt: TGTGCTAGCGTAGGGGAGTCCCATCCCTACAATGAGCAGTTCTTC

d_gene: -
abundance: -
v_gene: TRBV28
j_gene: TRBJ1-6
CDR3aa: CASSPTGKSSYNSPLHF
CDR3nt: TGTGCCAGCAGTCCCACAGGGAAAAGCTCCTATAATTCACCCCTCCACTTT

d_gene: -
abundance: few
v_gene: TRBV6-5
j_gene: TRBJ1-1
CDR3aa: CASSYKGSGTEAFF
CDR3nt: TGTGCCAGCAGTTACAAAGGTAGCGGCACTGAAGCTTTCTTT

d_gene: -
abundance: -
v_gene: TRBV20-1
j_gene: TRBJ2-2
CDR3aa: CSASSQPTGELFF
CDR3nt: TGCAGTGCTAGTTCCCAACCCACCGGGGAGCTGTTTTTT

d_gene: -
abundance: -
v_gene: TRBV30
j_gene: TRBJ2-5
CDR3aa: CAWNTGIQETQYF
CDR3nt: TGTGCCTGGAACACGGGAATTCAAGAGACCCAGTACTTC